The source of this T cell receptor beta chain is a study of blood T cells in healthy people across ages. Study overall: Template-switching capture recovered about one barcoded beta molecule per two T cells. Whole-study findings and limits: Age showed a roughly linear inverse relationship with TCR beta diversity per million T cells.

The CDR3 consists of 14 residues. V was cut by 4 bases and J by 2 bases, with 12 bases left in between. Germline CDR1 LNHNV, CDR2 YYDKDF (reference sequence). As regards this clonotype: Its antigen is as yet unknown.

A sample-barcoded 5' primer and a J-beta primer mix were used in a second PCR of roughly 6 to 11 cycles. From the 5' RACE reads, TCRdb called clonotypes with MiXCR, one entry per CDR3 protein. The table includes 800,000 to 900,000 distinct CDR3 sequences, about 62% detected once. The sequenced sample was blood. This sequence originates from a man aged 25 to 40 in good health. This chain uses TRBV15 with TRBJ2-7; perhaps TRBD2 as D (6 bases). CDR3 sequence (DNA): TGTGCCACCAGCAATGCCGGGAGCCCCTACGAGCAGTACTTC. Its protein is CATSNAGSPYEQYF.